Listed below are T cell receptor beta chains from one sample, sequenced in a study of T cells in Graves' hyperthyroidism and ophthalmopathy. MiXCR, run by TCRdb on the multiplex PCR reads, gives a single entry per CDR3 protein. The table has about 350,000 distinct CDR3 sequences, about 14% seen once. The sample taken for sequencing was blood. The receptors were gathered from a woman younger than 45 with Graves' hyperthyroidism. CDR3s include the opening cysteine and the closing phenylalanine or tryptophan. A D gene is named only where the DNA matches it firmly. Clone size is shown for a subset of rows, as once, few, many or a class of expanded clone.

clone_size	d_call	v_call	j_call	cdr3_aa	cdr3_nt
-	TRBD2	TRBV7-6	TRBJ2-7	CASSLRLAGEQYF	TGTGCCAGCAGCTTAAGACTAGCTGGTGAGCAGTACTTC
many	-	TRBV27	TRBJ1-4	CASRDFGGPSEKLFF	TGTGCCAGCAGAGACTTTGGGGGACCCAGTGAAAAACTGTTTTTT
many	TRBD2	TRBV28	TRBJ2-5	CASSFGPVWRGASAYF	TGTGCCAGCAGTTTTGGGCCGGTCTGGCGGGGGGCCTCGGCGTACTTC
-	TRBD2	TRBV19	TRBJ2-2	CASSIQLAGWNTGELFF	TGTGCCAGTAGTATTCAACTAGCGGGTTGGAACACCGGGGAGCTGTTTTTT
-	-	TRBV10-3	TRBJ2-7	CAISQDYEQYF	TGTGCCATCAGTCAAGATTACGAGCAGTACTTC
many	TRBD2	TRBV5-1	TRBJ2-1	CASSGTSGSYNEQFF	TGCGCCAGCAGCGGGACTAGCGGGAGTTACAATGAGCAGTTCTTC
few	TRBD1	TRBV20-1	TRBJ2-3	CSASATGGSTDTQYF	TGCAGTGCTAGCGCGACAGGGGGTAGCACAGATACGCAGTATTTT
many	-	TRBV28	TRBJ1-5	CASSFPSGGQPQHF	TGTGCCAGCAGTTTCCCCTCGGGGGGTCAGCCCCAGCATTTT
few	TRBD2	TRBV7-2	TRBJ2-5	CASSSRTSGTQYF	TGTGCCAGCAGCTCCCGGACTAGCGGGACCCAGTACTTC
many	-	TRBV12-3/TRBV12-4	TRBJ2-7	CASSGTELYEQYF	TGTGCCAGCAGCGGGACCGAACTCTACGAGCAGTACTTC
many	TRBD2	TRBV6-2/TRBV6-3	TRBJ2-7	CASSSTSGSRYEQYF	TGTGCCAGCAGTTCCACTAGCGGGAGTCGCTACGAGCAGTACTTC
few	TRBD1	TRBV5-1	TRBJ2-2	CASNPGLGQGGTGELFF	TGCGCCAGCAACCCTGGACTGGGACAGGGCGGGACCGGGGAGCTGTTTTTT
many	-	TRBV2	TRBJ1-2	CASSDGTNYGYTF	TGTGCCAGCAGTGACGGCACAAACTATGGCTACACCTTC
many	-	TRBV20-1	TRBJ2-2	CSARGKDLGNTGELFF	TGCAGTGCTAGAGGGAAAGATTTGGGGAACACCGGGGAGCTGTTTTTT
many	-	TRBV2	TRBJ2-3	CASSDLALGDFTTDTQYF	TGTGCCAGCAGTGATTTGGCGCTGGGGGACTTTACCACAGATACGCAGTATTTT
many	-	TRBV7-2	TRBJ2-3	CASSLSRDTQYF	TGTGCCAGCAGCCTCTCACGTGATACGCAGTATTTT
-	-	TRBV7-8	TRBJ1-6	CASGKGNNNSPLHF	TGTGCCAGCGGGAAGGGGAACAATAATTCACCCCTCCACTTT
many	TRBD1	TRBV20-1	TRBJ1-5	CSARDRVGQPQHF	TGCAGTGCTAGGGACAGGGTCGGGCAGCCCCAGCATTTT
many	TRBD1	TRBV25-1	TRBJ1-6	CASSESRGSSSPLHF	TGTGCCAGCAGTGAAAGCAGGGGGAGTAGTTCACCCCTCCACTTT
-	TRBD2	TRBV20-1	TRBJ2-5	CSARPGGLGQETQYF	TGCAGTGCTAGACCCGGGGGGTTGGGGCAAGAGACCCAGTACTTC
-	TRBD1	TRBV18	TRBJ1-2	CASLRQGNSNYGYTF	TGTGCCAGCCTGCGACAGGGAAACTCTAACTATGGCTACACCTTC
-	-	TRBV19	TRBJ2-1	CASSMGSPNEQFF	TGTGCCAGTAGTATGGGTAGCCCGAATGAGCAGTTCTTC
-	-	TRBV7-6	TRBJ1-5	CASSLAPTGNSNQPQHF	TGTGCCAGCAGCTTAGCTCCTACAGGGAATAGCAATCAGCCCCAGCATTTT
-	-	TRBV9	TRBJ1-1	CASSPSGGGEAFF	TGTGCCAGCAGCCCCTCGGGGGGCGGTGAAGCTTTCTTT
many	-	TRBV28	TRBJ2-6	CASRGPGDSGANVLTF	TGTGCCAGCAGGGGTCCAGGCGACTCTGGGGCCAACGTCCTGACTTTC
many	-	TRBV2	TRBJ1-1	CASSETRDTEAFF	TGTGCCAGCAGTGAAACCAGGGACACTGAAGCTTTCTTT
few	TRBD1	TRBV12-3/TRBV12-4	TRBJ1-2	CASSPGQGYNGYTF	TGTGCCAGCAGCCCGGGACAGGGTTATAATGGCTACACCTTC
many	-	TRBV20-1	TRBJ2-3	CSARDRFRGFSDTQYF	TGCAGTGCTAGAGATCGGTTTAGGGGGTTTTCAGATACGCAGTATTTT
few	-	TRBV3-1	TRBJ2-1	CASSQVGGLSSYNEQFF	TGTGCCAGCAGCCAAGTTGGAGGACTGAGCTCCTACAATGAGCAGTTCTTC
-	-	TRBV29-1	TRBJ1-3	CSVQFTSGNTIYF	TGCAGCGTTCAATTTACCTCTGGAAACACCATATATTTT
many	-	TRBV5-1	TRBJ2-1	CASSLAQANNEQFF	TGCGCCAGCAGCTTGGCACAGGCGAACAATGAGCAGTTCTTC
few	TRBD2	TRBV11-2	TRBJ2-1	CASSLNSWASGHEQFF	TGTGCCAGCAGCTTAAACTCTTGGGCTAGCGGACATGAGCAGTTCTTC
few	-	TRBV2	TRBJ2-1	CASMNSLNLNERFF	TGTGCCAGCATGAACTCACTGAACCTCAATGAGCGGTTCTTC
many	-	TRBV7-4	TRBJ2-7	CASSLVYPAEYF	TGTGCCAGCAGCTTAGTCTACCCGGCGGAGTACTTC
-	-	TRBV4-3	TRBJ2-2	CASSRDGTDNVAGELFF	TGCGCCAGCAGCCGCGATGGGACGGACAACGTCGCGGGGGAGCTGTTTTTT
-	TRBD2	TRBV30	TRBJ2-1	CPWSRLARPHEQFF	TGTCCCTGGAGTAGACTAGCGCGACCGCATGAGCAGTTCTTC
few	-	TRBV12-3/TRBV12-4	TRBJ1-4	CASSLYAEKLFF	TGTGCCAGCAGTTTGTATGCTGAAAAACTGTTTTTT
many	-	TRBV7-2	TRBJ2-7	CASSLVGPYEQYF	TGTGCCAGCAGCTTAGTAGGCCCTTACGAGCAGTACTTC
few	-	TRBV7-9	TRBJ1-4	CASSLEEDRDEKLFF	TGTGCCAGCAGCTTAGAGGAGGACAGAGACGAAAAACTGTTTTTT
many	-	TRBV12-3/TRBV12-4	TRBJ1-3	CASSLRKGNTIYF	TGTGCCAGCAGTTTGAGAAAGGGAAACACCATATATTTT
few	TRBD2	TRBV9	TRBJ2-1	CASSALGTSGRDEQFF	TGTGCCAGCAGTGCCTTGGGGACTAGCGGGAGAGATGAGCAGTTCTTC